This passage covers 27 T cell receptor beta chains from one sample sequenced in a study of CD8+ T cells in alopecia areata. Extracted from the samples, RNA was reverse transcribed into cDNA to serve as the sequencing template. TCRdb keeps only in-frame clones here, not all; method: immunoSEQ multiplex PCR. The sample yields 130,000 to 150,000 clones, more than 40% seen once. Sequencing used CD4+ T cells sorted from blood. The receptor set was obtained from a human donor with alopecia areata.

The rearrangement joins TRBV5-1 to TRBJ2-1; weak D call: TRBD2 (5 bases). The CDR3 is 15 residues long. Germline CDR1 and CDR2: SGHRS and YFSETQ. The V end lost 0 bases, the J end lost 1 base, and 8 bases lay between the germline ends. In DNA form, the CDR3 reads TGCGCCAGCAGCTTGGGCAGCGGATCCTACAATGAGCAGTTCTTC. Protein product: CASSLGSGSYNEQFF.

The sample holds a few counts of this clone. The chain couples TRBV29-1 to TRBJ2-6; D is uncertain. Germline-derived CDR1 and CDR2 are SQVTM and ANQGSEA. V lost 3 bases and J lost 1, with 7 bases in between. The CDR3 is 14 residues long. CDR3 nucleotides: TGCAGCGTTGACAGTTGGTCTGGGGCCAACGTCCTGACTTTC. This codes for CSVDSWSGANVLTF. Full variable domain (rest looked up from reference TRBV29-1 and TRBJ2-6): SAVISQKPSRDICQRGTSLTIQCQVDSQVTMMFWYRQQPGQSLTLIATANQGSEATYESGFVIDKFPISRPNLTFSTLTVSNMSPEDSSIYLCSVDSWSGANVLTFGAGSRLTVL.

V usage is TRBV6-1 and J usage is TRBJ1-2; a weak D match, TRBD1 (5 bases). CDR3 length: 15 amino acids. Trimming left V 1 base short and J 3 bases short, with 12 bases between. Germline CDR1 is MNHNS and CDR2 is SASEGT. The CDR3 region is CASSEGPGDHYGYTF. The CDR3 nucleotides read TGTGCCAGCAGTGAAGGGCCGGGGGATCACTATGGCTACACCTTC.

The V and J genes are TRBV7-3 and TRBJ1-1; TRBD1 agrees at 10 bases. Germline V gene sequence: CDR1 SGHTA, CDR2 FQGTGA. CDR3 size: 16 residues. V shed 2 bases and J 2 bases; nucleotides not matched to a gene: 5. CDR3 residues: CASSLQWTGGNTEAFF. In DNA form, the CDR3 reads TGTGCCAGCAGCTTACAGTGGACAGGGGGTAACACTGAAGCTTTCTTT.

The V gene is TRBV28, the J gene TRBJ2-7; 10 bases fit TRBD2. The CDR3 has 14 amino acids. Germline lookup yields CDR1 MDHEN and CDR2 SYDVKM. V dropped 6 bases and J dropped 3; count of bases not matched to a gene: 5. The CDR3 DNA is TGTGCCAGCAGATTAGCGGGAGGAGGCTACGAGCAGTACTTC. Protein: CASRLAGGGYEQYF.

The count of this clone is one. The J gene is TRBJ1-2, the V gene TRBV9; D is undetermined. V lost 0 bases, J lost 8 bases, and 14 bases lay in between. CDR1 is SGDLS and CDR2 is YYNGEE in the germline V gene. The CDR3 is 14 amino acids. In nucleotides, the CDR3 is TGTGCCAGCAGCGTAGAGGTAGGAGGTAACGGCTACACCTTC. Its protein product is CASSVEVGGNGYTF.

The chain uses TRBV30 and TRBJ1-4; weak D call: TRBD1 (5 bases). V lost 0 bases and J 12 bases, leaving 8 bases between the germline ends. CDR3 size: 11 residues. Germline V gene lookup returns CDR1 GTSNPN and CDR2 SVGIG (reference sequence). The CDR3 spells CAWSVGVELFF. The CDR3 nucleotides are TGTGCCTGGAGTGTGGGGGTGGAACTGTTTTTT.

This clone occurred a few times. The chain combines TRBV29-1 with TRBJ2-1; a weak D match, TRBD2 (6 bases). Trimming took 7 bases from V and 1 from J, leaving 20 bases between them. The CDR3 has 16 residues. CDR1 and CDR2 (germline): SQVTM, ANQGSEA. In DNA, the CDR3 is TGCAGCGGGAGGGGTGATACGGGGTTGTCCTACAATGAGCAGTTCTTC. This codes for CSGRGDTGLSYNEQFF.

For the CDR3, the DNA is TGCAGCGGCGACTGGGGGGAGACCCAGTACTTC. Its protein is CSGDWGETQYF. The chain links TRBV29-1 to TRBJ2-5, with D perhaps matching TRBD1 or TRBD2 (5 bases each). Germline loops: CDR1 SQVTM, CDR2 ANQGSEA. Trimming removed 7 bases at V and 5 bases at J, with 11 bases between. The CDR3 runs 11 residues.

The V call is TRBV2, the J call TRBJ2-1; the match to TRBD2 covers 7 bases. The J segment lost 2 bases and the V segment lost 3 bases, leaving 10 bases of the junction unmatched. Germline V gene sequence: CDR1 SNHLY, CDR2 FYNNEI. The CDR3 is 17 amino acids. The chain's CDR3 is CASSDPPPGGTYNEQFF. In DNA form, the CDR3 reads TGTGCCAGCAGTGACCCCCCTCCGGGAGGAACCTACAATGAGCAGTTCTTC.

The chain carries TRBV9 and TRBJ1-1; weak D call: TRBD1 (5 bases). The CDR3 consists of 12 residues. Trimming left V 0 bases short and J 6 bases short, with 6 bases between. Germline-derived CDR1 and CDR2 are SGDLS and YYNGEE. CDR3 nucleotide sequence: TGTGCCAGCAGCGTAGCCAGGGCTGAAGCTTTCTTT. Its protein is CASSVARAEAFF.

The J gene is TRBJ2-3, the V gene TRBV5-1; perhaps TRBD1 as D (5 bases). CDR1 and CDR2 from the germline V gene are SGHRS and YFSETQ. The CDR3 length is 14 residues. Trimming took 0 bases from V and 2 from J, leaving 7 bases between them. In DNA, the CDR3 is TGCGCCAGCAGCTTGGGACAGAACACAGATACGCAGTATTTT. This codes for CASSLGQNTDTQYF.

The rearrangement joins TRBV5-4 to TRBJ1-1; D remains ambiguous. V lost 0 bases and J lost 2, with 8 bases in between. There are 14 residues in the CDR3. Germline V gives CDR1 SGHNT, CDR2 YYREEE (reference sequence). The CDR3 loop is CASSLELRNTEAFF. The CDR3 bases are TGTGCCAGCAGCTTGGAGTTACGTAACACTGAAGCTTTCTTT.

This clone is a singleton in its sample. The rearrangement uses TRBV5-1 and TRBJ2-5, with 9 bases fitting TRBD1. With V trimmed by 1 base and J by 5 bases, 12 bases remained unmatched. The germline V gene has CDR1 SGHRS and CDR2 YFSETQ. The CDR3 is 17 residues long. The CDR3 reads CASSLTGTGNLWETQYF. CDR3 nucleotide sequence: TGCGCCAGCAGCTTGACTGGGACAGGGAATCTGTGGGAGACCCAGTACTTC.

The chain joins TRBV30 to TRBJ1-1; D gene unclear. This CDR3 spans 12 amino acids. Germline V CDR1 and CDR2: GTSNPN, SVGIG (reference sequence). Between the trimmed V and J ends, which lost 4 bases and 4 bases, there was a span of 10 bases. CDR3 sequence: CAWTPRSTEAFF. CDR3 in DNA: TGTGCCTGGACCCCCCGGAGCACTGAAGCTTTCTTT.

V is TRBV2 and J is TRBJ2-5; D is perhaps TRBD2 (6 bases). This CDR3 region has 15 residues. V lost 2 bases, J lost 2 bases, and 12 bases lay in between. In germline, CDR1 is SNHLY, CDR2 FYNNEI. As DNA, the CDR3 is TGTGCCAGCAGTGAACGGCGGGGATGGCAAGAGACCCAGTACTTC. This sequence encodes CASSERRGWQETQYF.

The chain has TRBV11-2 and TRBJ2-7; the D gene is possibly TRBD2 (5 bases). The germline V and J ends were trimmed by 4 bases and 2 bases, with 12 bases remaining between them. CDR3 length equals 14 residues. CDR1 SGHAT and CDR2 FQNNGV come from the germline V gene. This CDR3 reads CASSSEVGAYEQYF. The CDR3 DNA is TGTGCCAGCAGCTCGGAGGTAGGAGCCTACGAGCAGTACTTC.

This chain links TRBV30 with TRBJ2-2, with a possible D match to TRBD1 (5 bases). Germline CDR1 reads GTSNPN; CDR2 reads SVGIG (reference sequence). The germline V and J ends were trimmed by 1 base and 9 bases, with 6 bases remaining between them. CDR3 length equals 11 residues. CDR3 region: CAWSGGRELFF. In DNA, the CDR3 is TGTGCCTGGAGTGGGGGCCGGGAGCTGTTTTTT.

The chain links TRBV29-1 to TRBJ1-1, with D uncertain. Trimming removed 0 bases from V and 1 base from J, with 9 bases in between. Germline V gene lookup returns CDR1 SQVTM and CDR2 ANQGSEA. The CDR3 totals 14 residues. The CDR3 reads CSVEEVVGNTEAFF. The CDR3 nucleotides read TGCAGCGTTGAAGAGGTTGTTGGGAACACTGAAGCTTTCTTT.

V is TRBV30 and J is TRBJ1-3, with TRBD1 identical over 7 bases. Losses at the gene ends were 3 bases for V and 0 bases for J; bases not matched to a gene: 8. The germline V gene encodes CDR1 GTSNPN and CDR2 SVGIG (reference sequence). The CDR3 covers 16 residues. Here the CDR3 reads CAWRTGMISSGNTIYF. Written as DNA, the CDR3 is TGTGCCTGGAGGACAGGGATGATTAGCTCTGGAAACACCATATATTTT. The full variable domain, completed using reference TRBV30 and TRBJ1-3, is SQTIHQWPATLVQPVGSPLSLECTVEGTSNPNLYWYRQAAGRGLQLLFYSVGIGQISSEVPQNLSASRPQDRQFILSSKKLLLSDSGFYLCAWRTGMISSGNTIYFGEGSWLTVV.

The rearrangement joins TRBV13 to TRBJ2-3, with TRBD2 identical over 7 bases. Trimming cost V 5 bases and J 2 bases; bases outside gene matches: 10. This CDR3 has 16 amino acids. Germline V lookup: CDR1 PRHDT, CDR2 FYEKMQ (reference sequence). The CDR3 is CASSRGAGSFTDTQYF. The CDR3 DNA reads as TGTGCCAGCAGCCGAGGAGCGGGAAGCTTCACAGATACGCAGTATTTT.

This clone has only a few counts. The V call is TRBV28, the J call TRBJ2-1; the D gene is possibly TRBD1 (7 bases). This CDR3 contains 16 residues. V was trimmed by 2 bases and J by 7 bases, leaving 18 bases between them. The germline CDR1 and CDR2 sequences are MDHEN and SYDVKM. The chain's CDR3 is CASSLPSSTGTNEQFF. The CDR3 region has the DNA TGTGCCAGCAGTTTACCCTCCTCGACAGGGACTAATGAGCAGTTCTTC.

In this sample, this clone turned up a few times. The chain joins TRBV7-3 to TRBJ1-1; 10 positions agree with TRBD1. V gave up 5 bases and J gave up 9 bases; unmatched junction bases: 9. The CDR3 is 14 amino acids. Germline V CDR1 and CDR2: SGHTA, FQGTGA. This chain's CDR3 is CASSLNPGQGQAFF. The CDR3 DNA sequence: TGTGCCAGCAGCCTAAATCCGGGACAGGGGCAAGCTTTCTTT.

The chain recombines TRBV9 with TRBJ2-1, with 7 positions matching TRBD2. The ends lost 5 bases at V and 15 bases at J; junction bases unmatched: 8. Germline V gives CDR1 SGDLS, CDR2 YYNGEE. The CDR3 loop spans 11 amino acids. The CDR3 coding sequence is TGTGCCAGCAGGGCCGGGGGGAGTCTGTTCTTC. It encodes CASRAGGSLFF.

In its sample, this clone was seen a few times. This chain uses TRBV29-1 with TRBJ1-1, with D perhaps matching TRBD1 (5 bases). Deletions cut 6 bases from V and 11 bases from J, with 16 bases between. Germline values: CDR1 SQVTM, CDR2 ANQGSEA. This CDR3 is 11 amino acids long. CDR3 amino acids: CSVVSGARAFF. The CDR3 DNA reads as TGCAGCGTGGTCTCCGGGGCGAGGGCTTTCTTT.

This clone was observed a few times. The J gene is TRBJ2-7, the V gene TRBV7-9; D is undetermined. CDR3 length equals 12 residues. Germline V gene sequence: CDR1 SEHNR, CDR2 FQNEAQ (reference sequence). V lost 0 bases and J lost 7, with 7 bases in between. The DNA for the CDR3 is TGTGCCAGCAGCTTAGCAGGGCTTGAGCAGTACTTC. Protein: CASSLAGLEQYF.

This clone has just a few counts. The chain has TRBV7-9 and TRBJ1-1; D remains unclear. Per germline, CDR1 SEHNR and CDR2 FQNEAQ (reference sequence). V lost 5 bases, J lost 1 base, and 5 bases lay in between. There are 12 residues in the CDR3. CDR3 bases: TGTGCCAGCAGCCAGGAGAACACTGAAGCTTTCTTT. It translates to CASSQENTEAFF. Drawing the rest from reference TRBV7-9 and TRBJ1-1, the complete variable domain is DTGVSQNPRHKITKRGQNVTFRCDPISEHNRLYWYRQTLGQGPEFLTYFQNEAQLEKSRLLSDRFSAERPKGSFSTLEIQRTEQGDSAMYLCASSQENTEAFFGQGTRLTVV.